This TCR beta chain was sequenced for a study of immune cell composition in non-small cell lung cancer. TCRdb's table, derived via immunoSEQ multiplex PCR, lists solely in-frame clones and lacks some. The sample lists 6,600 or so clones, over 60% seen once, with 6.3% in the top ten. Germline V gene data show CDR1 as SGHNT and CDR2 as YYREEE (reference sequence). V was clipped by 2 bases and J by 4 bases; unmatched bases: 1. The CDR3 is 15 amino acids. Normal lung sampling was at least 3 cm from the tumour, as distant as possible. Sequencing was done on a sample of non-adjacent lung tissue. The V call is TRBV5-4, the J call TRBJ2-7; TRBD2 aligns across 15 bases. The sequence derives from a human donor with non-small cell lung cancer. The CDR3 region is CASSLGTSGRYEQYF. The CDR3 bases are TGTGCCAGCAGCTTAGGGACTAGCGGGAGGTACGAGCAGTACTTC.